Each of the 22 T cell receptor beta chains below was sequenced from the same sample in a study of vaccination and CD4 T cells after COVID-19 (dated by TCRdb to about 2022). The library was made by PCR. Instrument used: Illumina iSeq 100. TCR sequencing of DNA from cultured CD4+ T cells used the Oncomine TCR Beta short-read assay at the Johns Hopkins FTIC core. Clones were called with MiXCR by TCRdb after fastp trimmed the public reads at Q25, and only in-frame beta chains were retained. Entries that share a CDR3 protein sequence are merged under the most common genes and DNA. The sample table lists around 15,000 distinct CDR3 sequences, 55% to 75% of them with a count of one. About 10% of the sample rests with the top ten. Sample treatment or condition, as interpreted from the label and publication: roughly 10-day PBMC culture with coronavirus spike peptide pools or control peptides (ViraFEST assay).

These TCRs' antigens remain unknown. Sequencing input: CD4+ T cells from blood, cultured in vitro. The receptors come from a human donor who had recovered from COVID-19.

The chain is built from TRBV4-1 and TRBJ1-5; D is unclear. The CDR3 consists of 15 residues. CDR1 and CDR2 (germline): MGHRA, YSYEKL. The V gene lost 4 bases and the J gene lost 3 bases, with 13 bases spanning the gap. The CDR3 sequence is CASSLWPGSNQPQHF. In DNA form, the CDR3 reads TGCGCCAGCAGCCTCTGGCCAGGCTCCAATCAGCCCCAGCATTTT.

The chain recombines TRBV10-3 with TRBJ2-1, with TRBD2 matching 11 bases. Germline CDR1 is ENHRY and CDR2 is SYGVKD. The CDR3 runs to 14 residues. The V segment lost 4 bases and the J segment 5 bases; nucleotides outside the gene matches: 1. In DNA, the CDR3 is TGTGCCATCAGTGCTAGCGGGAGGAACAATGAGCAGTTCTTC. This gives the protein CAISASGRNNEQFF.

The rearrangement joins TRBV20-1 to TRBJ1-1, with unresolved D. From germline, CDR1 is DFQATT and CDR2 SNEGSKA (reference sequence). This CDR3 is built from 14 residues. Trimming took off 1 base at V and 6 bases at J, with 15 bases between the two ends. This chain's CDR3 is CSARGSGGFPEAFF. The CDR3 DNA follows: TGCAGTGCTAGAGGGAGTGGAGGGTTTCCTGAAGCTTTCTTT.

This clonotype came up a few times. The chain combines TRBV2 with TRBJ1-2; 8 bases fit TRBD1. The CDR3 consists of 12 residues. V shed 4 bases, J shed 14 bases, and the junction held 9 bases outside the gene matches. Per the germline V gene, CDR1 is SNHLY and CDR2 is FYNNEI. The CDR3 protein is CASSVRDRLSTF. The CDR3 nucleotides read TGTGCCAGCAGTGTGAGGGACAGGCTATCGACCTTC.

This clonotype was seen more than once but under ten times. V gene TRBV7-9 combines with J gene TRBJ1-1; TRBD1 matches at 7 bases. Germline V gene sequence: CDR1 SEHNR, CDR2 FQNEAQ (reference sequence). J gave up 3 bases and V 2 bases, and 6 bases lay outside the gene matches. This CDR3 has 15 residues. This CDR3 is CASSLRGGGYTEAFF. DNA for the CDR3: TGTGCCAGCAGCTTAAGAGGGGGCGGATACACTGAAGCTTTCTTT.

In regard to this clonotype: One end of the junction is discordant with germline, which a read error may explain. The CDR3 bases are TGCAGTGCAGAAGGGCTGGGGGGGCGAGGCTATTCCGGTAACTATGGCTACGCCTTC. This encodes CSAEGLGGRGYSGNYGYAF. V and J are TRBV20-1 and TRBJ1-2, with a tentative D call TRBD1 (6 bases). The length of the CDR3 is 19 residues. Germline V gives CDR1 DFQATT, CDR2 SNEGSKA (reference sequence).

This clonotype was observed a few times. The J gene is TRBJ1-2, the V gene TRBV15; D is unclear. The CDR3 has 16 amino acids. CDR1 and CDR2 from the germline V gene are LNHNV and YYDKDF (reference sequence). Trimming left V 0 bases short and J 1 base short, with 12 bases between. In nucleotides, the CDR3 is TGTGCCACCAGCAGAGATCGAGGAAAGAATAACTATGGCTACACCTTC. Translation gives CATSRDRGKNNYGYTF.

The chain joins TRBV6-1 to TRBJ2-1; D remains unclear. CDR3 length: 11 amino acids. The germline V gene encodes CDR1 MNHNS and CDR2 SASEGT. V gave up 4 bases and J gave up 8 bases, with 6 bases separating them. CDR3 loop: CASSGSYEQFF. CDR3 nucleotide sequence: TGTGCCAGCAGTGGGAGCTATGAGCAGTTCTTC.

The rearrangement joins TRBV7-9 to TRBJ2-5; 8 positions match TRBD1. The CDR3 extends over 15 amino acids. Unmatched junction bases numbered 6, after V lost 2 bases and J lost 4 bases. Germline V gene lookup returns CDR1 SEHNR and CDR2 FQNEAQ (reference sequence). CDR3 in amino acids: CASSLQGAEGETQYF. Written as DNA, the CDR3 is TGTGCCAGCAGCTTACAGGGGGCGGAAGGAGAGACCCAGTACTTC.

The chain couples TRBV5-4 to TRBJ1-2; possibly TRBD1 for D (6 bases). Trimming stripped 0 bases from V and 2 bases from J, with 8 bases between. This CDR3 has 14 amino acids. Germline V gene sequence: CDR1 SGHNT, CDR2 YYREEE (reference sequence). CDR3 DNA: TGTGCCAGCAGCTTGGAAACAGGGAACTATGGCTACACCTTC. Protein product: CASSLETGNYGYTF.

This chain uses TRBV5-1 with TRBJ2-3; 14 bases line up with TRBD2. Germline V gene sequence: CDR1 SGHRS, CDR2 YFSETQ. The J segment lost 2 bases and the V segment lost 4 bases, leaving 3 bases of the junction unmatched. The CDR3 totals 16 residues. CDR3 nucleotides: TGCGCCAGCAGCCGGACTAGCGGGAGGAACACAGATACGCAGTATTTT. It yields the protein CASSRTSGRNTDTQYF.

The chain combines TRBV20-1 with TRBJ2-3; D uncertain. The V end lost 1 base, the J end lost 6 bases, and 14 bases lay between the germline ends. The CDR3 has 14 residues. CDR1 DFQATT and CDR2 SNEGSKA come from the germline V gene (reference sequence). This CDR3 is CSARVSPVSDTQYF. CDR3 in DNA: TGCAGTGCTAGAGTGAGCCCCGTGTCCGATACGCAGTATTTT.

CDR3 residues: CASSLNTDTQYF. The CDR3 region has the DNA TGTGCCAGCAGTTTAAACACAGATACGCAGTATTTT. The genes are TRBV12-3 or TRBV12-4 and TRBJ2-3; D remains ambiguous. The length of the CDR3 is 12 residues. Trimming removed 2 bases from V and 2 bases from J, with 2 bases in between.

About this clonotype: Mismatch with germline at one junction end may stem from a read error. The rearrangement joins TRBV12-3 or TRBV12-4 to TRBJ2-5; no clear D gene. The CDR3 is 11 residues long. DNA of the CDR3: TGCGCCAGCACCGACCAAGAGACCCAGTACTTC. Residues: CASTDQETQYF.

The rearrangement joins TRBV5-1 to TRBJ2-1; TRBD1 matches 7 bases. Germline-derived CDR1 and CDR2 are SGHRS and YFSETQ. This CDR3 comprises 14 residues. J gave up 7 bases and V 5 bases, and 9 bases lay outside the gene matches. The CDR3 region is CASSLGQAGNEQFF. CDR3 in DNA: TGCGCCAGCAGTCTTGGACAGGCCGGAAATGAGCAGTTCTTC.

The sample holds a few counts of this clonotype. The chain is built from TRBV7-2 and TRBJ1-1; a weak D match, TRBD1 (6 bases). The CDR3 extends over 14 amino acids. Germline CDR1 SGHTA, CDR2 FQGNSA. Trimming pared 1 base from V and 5 bases from J, leaving 11 bases between. The CDR3 loop is CASSLEGGRTEAFF. In nucleotides, the CDR3 is TGTGCCAGCAGCTTAGAGGGGGGGAGGACTGAAGCTTTCTTT.

The chain recombines TRBV6-2 or TRBV6-3 with TRBJ1-3; no firm D call. CDR1 MNHEY and CDR2 SVGEGT come from the germline V gene. There are 13 residues in the CDR3. The V end was cut by 6 bases, the J end by 4 bases, with 10 bases between. The CDR3 DNA follows: TGTGCCAGCAGCCCCACGCAAGGAAACACCATATATTTT. Its translation is CASSPTQGNTIYF.

The chain links TRBV11-2 to TRBJ1-2; no clear D gene. The CDR3 length is 15 residues. The V end lost 2 bases, the J end lost 8 bases, and 18 bases lay between the germline ends. CDR1 and CDR2 from the germline V gene are SGHAT and FQNNGV. CDR3 in DNA: TGTGCCAGCAGCTTAAGATTCCCTTCGGGTCAAGGCTACACCTTC. Encoded protein: CASSLRFPSGQGYTF.

The chain couples TRBV20-1 to TRBJ2-7; D remains unclear. The CDR3 totals 13 residues. Germline-derived CDR1 and CDR2 are DFQATT and SNEGSKA (reference sequence). V dropped 3 bases and J dropped 2 bases, with 11 bases sitting between them. The CDR3 sequence is CSASRNFPYEQYF. CDR3 sequence (DNA): TGCAGTGCTAGTAGGAACTTCCCCTACGAGCAGTACTTC.

The chain carries TRBV12-3 or TRBV12-4 and TRBJ1-6; 10 nucleotides match TRBD1. The CDR3 has 16 amino acids. The V segment lost 4 bases and the J segment 8 bases; nucleotides outside the gene matches: 8. The CDR3 nucleotides read TGTGCCAGCAGTTCTGGGACAGGGGTTGGGTATTCACCCCTCCACTTT. As protein: CASSSGTGVGYSPLHF.

This clonotype has only a few counts. V and J are TRBV15 and TRBJ1-1; D remains unclear. The CDR3 is made up of 14 amino acids. V was clipped by 1 base and J by 5 bases, with 11 bases between them. Germline lookup yields CDR1 LNHNV and CDR2 YYDKDF (reference sequence). CDR3 sequence: CATSRVPLGTEAFF. CDR3 sequence (DNA): TGTGCCACCAGCAGAGTTCCCCTGGGTACTGAAGCTTTCTTT.

The rearrangement joins TRBV20-1 to TRBJ1-3; D is unresolved. Per germline, CDR1 DFQATT and CDR2 SNEGSKA (reference sequence). The CDR3 is made up of 13 amino acids. Between the trimmed V and J ends, which lost 4 bases and 0 bases, there was a span of 7 bases. CDR3 bases: TGCAGTGCTATTGACAACTCTGGAAACACCATATATTTT. It codes for CSAIDNSGNTIYF.